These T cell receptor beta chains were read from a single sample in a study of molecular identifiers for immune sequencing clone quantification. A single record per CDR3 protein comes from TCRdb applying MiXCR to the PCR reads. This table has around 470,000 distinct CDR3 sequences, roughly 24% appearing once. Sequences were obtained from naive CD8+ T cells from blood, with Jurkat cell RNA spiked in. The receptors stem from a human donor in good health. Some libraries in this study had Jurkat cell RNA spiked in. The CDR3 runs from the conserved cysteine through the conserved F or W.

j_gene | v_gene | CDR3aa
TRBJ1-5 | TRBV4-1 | CASSQEMQGSNQPQHF
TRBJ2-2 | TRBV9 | CASSQESGELFF
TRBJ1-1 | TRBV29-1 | CSVGFEGHEAFF
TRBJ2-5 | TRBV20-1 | CSARPRFWDRGLRDQETQYF
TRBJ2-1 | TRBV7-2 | CASSLEGQYNEQFF
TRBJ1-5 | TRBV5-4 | CASSPGGLGPQHF
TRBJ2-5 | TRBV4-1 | CASSQDPWTAQETQYF
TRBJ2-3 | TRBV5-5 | CASSLEGTGADTQYF
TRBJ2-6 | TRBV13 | CASSTPGFGANVLTF
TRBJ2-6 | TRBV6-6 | CASGGLGSGANVLTF
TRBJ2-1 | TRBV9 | CASSVVLGDEQFF
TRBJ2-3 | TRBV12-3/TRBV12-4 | CASRFSSTDTQYF
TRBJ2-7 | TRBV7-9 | CASSGGTQGTSSYEQYF
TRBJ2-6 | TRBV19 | CASSVAGANVLTF
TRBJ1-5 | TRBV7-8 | CASGPEGGGNQPQHF
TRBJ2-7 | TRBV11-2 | CASSLAGFRLTDEQYF
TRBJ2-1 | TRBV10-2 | CASSEWGEQFF
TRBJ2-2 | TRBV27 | CASSYLGLAGSSGELFF
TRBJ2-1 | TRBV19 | CASRGPSAPTSTYNEQFF
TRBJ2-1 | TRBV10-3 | CAISESLAGLQCF
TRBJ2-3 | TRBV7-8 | CASSPPRVLRLDTQYF
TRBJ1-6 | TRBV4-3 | CASSQDRASGYNSPPHF
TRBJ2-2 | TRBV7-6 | CASSLLETNTGELFF
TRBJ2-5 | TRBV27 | CASSLSQGWQETQYF
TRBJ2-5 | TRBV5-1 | CASSLALADREETQYF
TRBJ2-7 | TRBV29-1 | CSVTTSGSYEQYF
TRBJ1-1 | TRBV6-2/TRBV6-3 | CASTEGPSNTEAFF
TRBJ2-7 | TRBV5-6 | CASTPWGQGYYEQYF
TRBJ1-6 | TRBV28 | CASSFRGAQGSPLHF
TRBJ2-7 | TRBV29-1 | CSVEVVTDSYEQYF
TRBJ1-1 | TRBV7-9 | CASSPVPRSAEAFF
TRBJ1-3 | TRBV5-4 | CASSFGYPGNTIYF
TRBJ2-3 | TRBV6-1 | CASSEDLWSYNTDTQYF
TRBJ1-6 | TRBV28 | CASSPGQGATPYNSPLHF
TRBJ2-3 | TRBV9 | CASSGGAGMVSEDTQYF
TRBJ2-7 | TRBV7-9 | CASGLDPSGGREQYF
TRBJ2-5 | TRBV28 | CASRLDREQETQYF
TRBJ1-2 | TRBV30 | CAWSFRDGRRINYGYTF
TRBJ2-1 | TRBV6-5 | CASRLTGLAGGHEQFF
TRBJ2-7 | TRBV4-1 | CASSQVGLDSYEQYF
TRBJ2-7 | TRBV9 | CASSGSGSPYEQYF
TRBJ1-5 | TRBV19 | CASSIMGGFHQPQHF
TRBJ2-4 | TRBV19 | CASSLLAKNIQYF
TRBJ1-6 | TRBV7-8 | CASSLSDSYNSPLHF
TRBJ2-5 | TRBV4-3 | CASSQDLANQETQYF
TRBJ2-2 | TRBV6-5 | CASRNGQGTYGELFF
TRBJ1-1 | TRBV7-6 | CASSRRPQTNTEAFF
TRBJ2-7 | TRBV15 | CATSRDRGGYEQYF
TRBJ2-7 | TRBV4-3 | CASSLQFAGTSYEQYF
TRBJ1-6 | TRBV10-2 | CASSESSDSRPLHF
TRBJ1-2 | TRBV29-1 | CSVITNYGYTF
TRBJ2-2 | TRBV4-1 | CASSQAASPGGELFF
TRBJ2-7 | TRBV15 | CATSRDGTGGGEQYF